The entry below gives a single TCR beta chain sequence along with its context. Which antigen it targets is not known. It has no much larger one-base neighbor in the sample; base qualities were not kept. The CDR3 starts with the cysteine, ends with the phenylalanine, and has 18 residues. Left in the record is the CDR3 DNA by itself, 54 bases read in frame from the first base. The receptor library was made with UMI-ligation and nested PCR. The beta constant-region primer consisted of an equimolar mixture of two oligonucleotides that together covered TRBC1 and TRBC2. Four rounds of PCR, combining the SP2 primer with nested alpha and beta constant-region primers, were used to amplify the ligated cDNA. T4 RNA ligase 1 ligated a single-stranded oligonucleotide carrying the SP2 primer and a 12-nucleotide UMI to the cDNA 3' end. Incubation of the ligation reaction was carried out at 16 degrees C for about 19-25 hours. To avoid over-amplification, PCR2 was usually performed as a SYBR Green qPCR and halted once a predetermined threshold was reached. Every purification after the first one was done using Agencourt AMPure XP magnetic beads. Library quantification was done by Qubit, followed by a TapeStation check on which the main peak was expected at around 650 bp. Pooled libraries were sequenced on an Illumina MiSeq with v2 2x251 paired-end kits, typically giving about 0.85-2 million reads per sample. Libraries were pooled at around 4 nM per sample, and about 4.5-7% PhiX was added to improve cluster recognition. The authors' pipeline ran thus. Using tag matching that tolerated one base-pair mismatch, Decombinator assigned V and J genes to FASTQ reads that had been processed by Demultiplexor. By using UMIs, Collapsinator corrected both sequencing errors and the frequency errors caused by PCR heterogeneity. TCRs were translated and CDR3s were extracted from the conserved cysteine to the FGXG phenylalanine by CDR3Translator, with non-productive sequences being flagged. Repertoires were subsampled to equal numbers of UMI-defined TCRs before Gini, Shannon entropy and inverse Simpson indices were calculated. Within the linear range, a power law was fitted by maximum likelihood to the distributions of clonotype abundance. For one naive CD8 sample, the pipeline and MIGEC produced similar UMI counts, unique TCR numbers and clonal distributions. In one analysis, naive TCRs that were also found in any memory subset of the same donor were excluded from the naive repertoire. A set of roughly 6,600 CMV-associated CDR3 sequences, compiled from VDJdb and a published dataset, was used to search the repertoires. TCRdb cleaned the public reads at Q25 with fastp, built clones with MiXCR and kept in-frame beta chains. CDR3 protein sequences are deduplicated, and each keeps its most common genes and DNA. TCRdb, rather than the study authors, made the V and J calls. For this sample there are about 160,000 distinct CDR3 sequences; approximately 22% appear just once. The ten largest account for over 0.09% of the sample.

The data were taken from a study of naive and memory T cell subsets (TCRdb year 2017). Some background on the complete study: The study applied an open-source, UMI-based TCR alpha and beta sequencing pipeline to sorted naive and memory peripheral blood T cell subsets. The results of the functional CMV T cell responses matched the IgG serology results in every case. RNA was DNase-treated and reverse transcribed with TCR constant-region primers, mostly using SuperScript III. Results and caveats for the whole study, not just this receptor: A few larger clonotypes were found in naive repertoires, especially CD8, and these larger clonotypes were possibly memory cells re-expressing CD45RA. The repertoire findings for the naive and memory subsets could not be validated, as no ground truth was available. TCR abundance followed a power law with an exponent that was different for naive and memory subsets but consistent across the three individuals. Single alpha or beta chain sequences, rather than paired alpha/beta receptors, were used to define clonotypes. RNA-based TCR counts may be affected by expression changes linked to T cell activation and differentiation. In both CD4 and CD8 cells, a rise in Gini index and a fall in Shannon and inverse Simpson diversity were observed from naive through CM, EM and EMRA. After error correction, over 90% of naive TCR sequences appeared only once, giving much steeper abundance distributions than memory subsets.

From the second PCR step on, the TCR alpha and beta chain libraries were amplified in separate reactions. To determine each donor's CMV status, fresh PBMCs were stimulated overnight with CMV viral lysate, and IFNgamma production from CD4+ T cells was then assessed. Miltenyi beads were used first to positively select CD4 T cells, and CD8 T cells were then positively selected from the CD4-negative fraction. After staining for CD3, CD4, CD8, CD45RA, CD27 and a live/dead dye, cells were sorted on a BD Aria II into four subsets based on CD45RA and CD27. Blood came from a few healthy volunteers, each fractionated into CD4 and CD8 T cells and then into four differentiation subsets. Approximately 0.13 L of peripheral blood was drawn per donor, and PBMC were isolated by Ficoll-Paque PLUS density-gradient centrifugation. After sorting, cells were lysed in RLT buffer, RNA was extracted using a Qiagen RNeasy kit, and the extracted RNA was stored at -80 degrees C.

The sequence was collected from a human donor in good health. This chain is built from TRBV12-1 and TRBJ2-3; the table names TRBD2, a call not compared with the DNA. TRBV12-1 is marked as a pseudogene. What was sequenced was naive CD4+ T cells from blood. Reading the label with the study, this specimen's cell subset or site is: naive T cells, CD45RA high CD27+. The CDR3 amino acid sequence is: CASSFRLAGDTSTDTQYF. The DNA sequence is TGTGCCAGCAGCTTTCGGTTAGCGGGTGACACTAGCACAGATACGCAGTATTTT.